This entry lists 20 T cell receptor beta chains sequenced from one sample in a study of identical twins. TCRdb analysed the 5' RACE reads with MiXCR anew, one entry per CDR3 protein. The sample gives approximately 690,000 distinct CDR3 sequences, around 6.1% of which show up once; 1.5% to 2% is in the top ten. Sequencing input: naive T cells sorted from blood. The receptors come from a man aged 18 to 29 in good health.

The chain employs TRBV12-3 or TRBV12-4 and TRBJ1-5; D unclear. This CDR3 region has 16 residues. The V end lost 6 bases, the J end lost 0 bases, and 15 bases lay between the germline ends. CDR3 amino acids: CASSPTGSDSNQPQHF. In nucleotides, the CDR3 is TGTGCCAGCAGCCCAACGGGGTCCGATAGCAATCAGCCCCAGCATTTT.

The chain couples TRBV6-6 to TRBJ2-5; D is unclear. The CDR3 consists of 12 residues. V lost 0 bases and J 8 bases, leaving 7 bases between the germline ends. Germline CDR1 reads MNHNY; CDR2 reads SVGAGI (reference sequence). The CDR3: CASSYSKGTQYF. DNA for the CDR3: TGTGCCAGCAGTTACTCCAAGGGAACCCAGTACTTC.

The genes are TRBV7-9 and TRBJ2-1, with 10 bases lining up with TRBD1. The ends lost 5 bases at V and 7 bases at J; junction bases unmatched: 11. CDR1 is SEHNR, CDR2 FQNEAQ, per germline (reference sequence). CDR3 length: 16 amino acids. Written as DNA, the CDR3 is TGTGCCAGCAGCATCCCGGGACAGGGGTTCAGGAATGAGCAGTTCTTC. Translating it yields CASSIPGQGFRNEQFF.

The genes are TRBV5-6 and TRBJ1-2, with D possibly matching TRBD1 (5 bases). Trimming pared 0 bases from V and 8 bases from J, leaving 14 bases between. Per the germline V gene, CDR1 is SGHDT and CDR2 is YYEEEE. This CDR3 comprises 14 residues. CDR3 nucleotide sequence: TGTGCCAGCAGCTTGGCCGGAGGGACTTTCGGCTACACCTTC. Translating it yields CASSLAGGTFGYTF. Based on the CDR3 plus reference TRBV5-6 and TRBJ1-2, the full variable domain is DAGVTQSPTHLIKTRGQQVTLRCSPKSGHDTVSWYQQALGQGPQFIFQYYEEEERQRGNFPDRFSGHQFPNYSSELNVNALLLGDSALYLCASSLAGGTFGYTFGSGTRLTVV.

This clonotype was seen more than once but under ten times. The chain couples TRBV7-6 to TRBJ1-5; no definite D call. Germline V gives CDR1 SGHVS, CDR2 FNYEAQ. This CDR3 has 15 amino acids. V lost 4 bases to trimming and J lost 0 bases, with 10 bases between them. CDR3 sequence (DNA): TGTGCCAGCAGCTCTACACCCTATAGCAATCAGCCCCAGCATTTT. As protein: CASSSTPYSNQPQHF.

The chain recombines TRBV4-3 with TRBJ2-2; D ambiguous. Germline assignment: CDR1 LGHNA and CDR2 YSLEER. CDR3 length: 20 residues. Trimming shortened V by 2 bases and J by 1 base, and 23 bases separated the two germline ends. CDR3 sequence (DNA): TGCGCCAGCAGCCAATTTTTTGAGGAACAGTACCACTTGAACACCGGGGAGCTGTTTTTT. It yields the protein CASSQFFEEQYHLNTGELFF.

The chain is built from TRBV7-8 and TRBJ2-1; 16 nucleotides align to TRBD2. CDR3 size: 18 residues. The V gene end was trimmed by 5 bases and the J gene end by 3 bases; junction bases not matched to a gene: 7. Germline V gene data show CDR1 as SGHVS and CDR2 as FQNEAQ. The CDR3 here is CASSAGLAGGLGYNEQFF. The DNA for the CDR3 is TGTGCCAGCAGCGCGGGACTAGCGGGAGGGCTCGGCTACAATGAGCAGTTCTTC.

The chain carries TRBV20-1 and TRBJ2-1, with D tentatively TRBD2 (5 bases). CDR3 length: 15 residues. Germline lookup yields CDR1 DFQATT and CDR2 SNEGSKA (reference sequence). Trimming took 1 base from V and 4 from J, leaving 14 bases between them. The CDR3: CSARVIAPTYNEQFF. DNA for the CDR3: TGCAGTGCTAGAGTCATAGCGCCCACTTACAATGAGCAGTTCTTC.

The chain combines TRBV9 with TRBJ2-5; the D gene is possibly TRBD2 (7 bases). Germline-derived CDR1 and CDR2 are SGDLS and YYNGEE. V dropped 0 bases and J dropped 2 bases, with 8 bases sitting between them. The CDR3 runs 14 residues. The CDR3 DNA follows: TGTGCCAGCAGCGTAGAGGGGGGGCAAGAGACCCAGTACTTC. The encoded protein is CASSVEGGQETQYF.

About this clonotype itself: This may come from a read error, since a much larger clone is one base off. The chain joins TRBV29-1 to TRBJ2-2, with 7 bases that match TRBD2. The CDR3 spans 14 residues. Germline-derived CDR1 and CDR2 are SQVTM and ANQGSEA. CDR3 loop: CSVVLAENTGELSF. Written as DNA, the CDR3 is TGCAGCGTTGTCCTAGCGGAGAACACCGGGGAGCTGTCTTTT.

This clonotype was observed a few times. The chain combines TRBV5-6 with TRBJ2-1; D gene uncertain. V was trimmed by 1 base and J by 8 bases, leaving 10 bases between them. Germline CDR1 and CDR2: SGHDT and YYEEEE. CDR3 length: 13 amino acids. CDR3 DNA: TGTGCCAGCAGCTTGAGGATCGTCCATGAGCAGTTCTTC. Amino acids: CASSLRIVHEQFF.

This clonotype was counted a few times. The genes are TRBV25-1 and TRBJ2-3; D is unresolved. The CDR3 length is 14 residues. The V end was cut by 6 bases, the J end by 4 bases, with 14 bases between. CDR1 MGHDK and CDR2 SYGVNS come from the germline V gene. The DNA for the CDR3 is TGTGCCAGCAGAGATAGATTAGGTTCAGATACGCAGTATTTT. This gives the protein CASRDRLGSDTQYF.

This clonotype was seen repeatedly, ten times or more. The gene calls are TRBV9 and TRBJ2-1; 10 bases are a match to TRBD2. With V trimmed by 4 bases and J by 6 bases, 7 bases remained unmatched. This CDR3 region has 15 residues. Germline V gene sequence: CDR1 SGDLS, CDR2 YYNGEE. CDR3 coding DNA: TGTGCCAGCAGCACCGGGACTAGCGCGGGCAATGAGCAGTTCTTC. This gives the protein CASSTGTSAGNEQFF.

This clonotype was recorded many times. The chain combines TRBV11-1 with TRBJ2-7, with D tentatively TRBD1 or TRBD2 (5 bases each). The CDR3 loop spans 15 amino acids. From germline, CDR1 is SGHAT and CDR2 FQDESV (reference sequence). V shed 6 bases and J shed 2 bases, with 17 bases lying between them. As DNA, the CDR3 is TGTGCCAGCAGTTCAGGCCGGGGCAGTACCTACGAGCAGTACTTC. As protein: CASSSGRGSTYEQYF.

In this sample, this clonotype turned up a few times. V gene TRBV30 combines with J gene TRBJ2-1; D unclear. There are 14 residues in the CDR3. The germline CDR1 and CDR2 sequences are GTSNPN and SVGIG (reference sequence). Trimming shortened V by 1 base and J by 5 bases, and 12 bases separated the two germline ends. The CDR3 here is CAWSGSLMHNEQFF. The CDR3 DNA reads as TGTGCCTGGAGTGGTTCATTAATGCACAATGAGCAGTTCTTC.

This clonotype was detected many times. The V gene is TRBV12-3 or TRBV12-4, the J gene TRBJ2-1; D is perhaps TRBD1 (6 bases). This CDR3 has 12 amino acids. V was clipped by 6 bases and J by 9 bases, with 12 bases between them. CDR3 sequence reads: CASSVEGGEQFF. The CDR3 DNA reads TGTGCCAGCAGCGTAGAAGGGGGTGAGCAGTTCTTC.

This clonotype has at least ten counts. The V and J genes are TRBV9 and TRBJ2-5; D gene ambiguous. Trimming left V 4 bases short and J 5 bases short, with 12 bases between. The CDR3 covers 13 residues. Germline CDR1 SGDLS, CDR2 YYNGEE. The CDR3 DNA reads TGTGCCAGCAGCCCGCCGGCGCGGGAGACCCAGTACTTC. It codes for CASSPPARETQYF. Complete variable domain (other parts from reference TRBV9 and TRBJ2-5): DSGVTQTPKHLITATGQRVTLRCSPRSGDLSVYWYQQSLDQGLQFLIQYYNGEERAKGNILERFSAQQFPDLHSELNLSSLELGDSALYFCASSPPARETQYFGPGTRLLVL.

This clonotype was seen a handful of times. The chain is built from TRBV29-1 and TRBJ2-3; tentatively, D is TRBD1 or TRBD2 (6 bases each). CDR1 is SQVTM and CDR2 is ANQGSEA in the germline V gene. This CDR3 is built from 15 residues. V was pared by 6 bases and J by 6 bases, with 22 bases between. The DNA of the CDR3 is TGCAGCGTCATCCCCCAAGGGGGGTTTTGGGATACGCAGTATTTT. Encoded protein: CSVIPQGGFWDTQYF.

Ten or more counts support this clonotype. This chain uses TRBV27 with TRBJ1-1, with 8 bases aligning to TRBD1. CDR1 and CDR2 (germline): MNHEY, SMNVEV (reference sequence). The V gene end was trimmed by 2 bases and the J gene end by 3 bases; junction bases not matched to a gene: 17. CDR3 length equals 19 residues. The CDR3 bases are TGTGCCAGCAGTTTACTAGTATCGGGCAGGGGGCTAAAGGACACTGAAGCTTTCTTT. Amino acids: CASSLLVSGRGLKDTEAFF.

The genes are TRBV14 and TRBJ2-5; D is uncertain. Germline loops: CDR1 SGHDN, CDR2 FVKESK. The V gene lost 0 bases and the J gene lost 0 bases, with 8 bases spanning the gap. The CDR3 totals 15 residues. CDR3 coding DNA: TGTGCCAGCAGCCAAGATCCACAGTACCAAGAGACCCAGTACTTC. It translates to CASSQDPQYQETQYF.